Following are 7 T cell receptor beta chains from one sample sequenced in a study of cytomegalovirus exposure and HLA in healthy donors. The study ran its PCR with 60 Vbeta and 13 Jbeta primers. Clones were read by immunoSEQ multiplex PCR, and TCRdb kept only the in-frame ones, dropping some. The table has 150,000 to 200,000 clones, about 75% seen once; the top ten hold around 1%. Source material: PBMCs. The receptor source for this set is a woman aged 50 to 65 in good health and CMV-seropositive.

This rearrangement joins TRBV7-6 to TRBJ2-1; D unclear. Trimming shortened V by 2 bases and J by 4 bases, and 9 bases separated the two germline ends. Germline V gives CDR1 SGHVS, CDR2 FNYEAQ. The CDR3 has 14 residues. The CDR3 DNA is TGTGCCAGCAGCTTAAGTGGCCGTTACAATGAGCAGTTCTTC. Protein sequence: CASSLSGRYNEQFF.

The chain is built from TRBV4-1 and TRBJ2-7; the D gene is possibly TRBD2 (6 bases). The germline V gene has CDR1 MGHRA and CDR2 YSYEKL. CDR3 length: 13 residues. V lost 1 base, J lost 6 bases, and 10 bases lay in between. CDR3 residues: CASSQVGGAEQYF. The CDR3 DNA reads as TGCGCCAGCAGCCAAGTCGGAGGGGCCGAGCAGTACTTC.

This chain joins TRBV10-1 and TRBJ1-1; D unclear. The CDR3 loop spans 13 amino acids. V dropped 2 bases and J dropped 1 base, with 5 bases sitting between them. Per the germline V gene, CDR1 is WNHNN and CDR2 is SYGVQD (reference sequence). The CDR3 sequence: CASSEGENTEAFF. The CDR3 DNA follows: TGCGCCAGCAGTGAGGGAGAGAACACTGAAGCTTTCTTT.

This rearrangement joins TRBV5-1 to TRBJ1-1; D uncertain. The CDR3 is 15 residues long. V was pared by 7 bases and J by 0 bases, with 16 bases between. In germline, CDR1 is SGHRS, CDR2 YFSETQ. CDR3 in DNA: TGCGCCAGCGGTGGAGACTCAACGATGAACACTGAAGCTTTCTTT. Residues: CASGGDSTMNTEAFF.

This chain links TRBV11-1 with TRBJ2-7; TRBD2 might be the D (5 bases). The V gene's germline CDR1 is SGHAT and CDR2 FQDESV (reference sequence). The CDR3 spans 12 residues. Trimming stripped 5 bases from V and 7 bases from J, with 12 bases between. CDR3 sequence: CASSARVAEQYF. CDR3 nucleotides: TGTGCCAGCAGCGCTCGGGTAGCGGAGCAGTACTTC.

In its sample, this clone was seen a few times. V gene TRBV19 combines with J gene TRBJ2-3; 7 bases match TRBD2. The V and J ends lost 6 bases and 4 bases, in that order; junction bases with no gene match: 7. Looked up from germline, CDR1 is LNHDA and CDR2 is SQIVND (reference sequence). CDR3 length equals 14 residues. The CDR3 reads CASSDGRAPDTQYF. CDR3 bases: TGTGCCAGTAGCGATGGGAGGGCCCCAGATACGCAGTATTTT.

The genes are TRBV4-1 and TRBJ2-3; D gene unclear. The germline V and J ends were trimmed by 0 bases and 1 base, with 5 bases remaining between them. CDR1 MGHRA and CDR2 YSYEKL come from the germline V gene. This CDR3 has 14 residues. The CDR3 coding sequence is TGCGCCAGCAGCCAAGATCCCGGCACAGATACGCAGTATTTT. It is translated as CASSQDPGTDTQYF.